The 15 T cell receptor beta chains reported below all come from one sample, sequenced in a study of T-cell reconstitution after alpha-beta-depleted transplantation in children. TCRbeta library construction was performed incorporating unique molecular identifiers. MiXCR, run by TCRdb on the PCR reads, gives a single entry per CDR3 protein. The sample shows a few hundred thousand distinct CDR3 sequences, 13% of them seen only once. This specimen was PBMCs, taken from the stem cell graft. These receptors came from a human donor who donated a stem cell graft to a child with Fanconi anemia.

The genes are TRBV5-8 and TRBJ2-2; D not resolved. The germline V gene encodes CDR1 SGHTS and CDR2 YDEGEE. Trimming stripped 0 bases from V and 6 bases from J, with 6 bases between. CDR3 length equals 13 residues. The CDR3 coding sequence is TGTGCCAGCAGCTTGGTCAATGCCGGGGAGCTGTTTTTT. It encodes CASSLVNAGELFF.

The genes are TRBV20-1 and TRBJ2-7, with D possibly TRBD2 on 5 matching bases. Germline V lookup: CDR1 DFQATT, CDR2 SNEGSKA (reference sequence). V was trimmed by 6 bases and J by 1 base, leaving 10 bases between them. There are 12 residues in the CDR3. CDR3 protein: CSAWLASYEQYF. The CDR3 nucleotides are TGCAGTGCGTGGCTAGCTTCCTACGAGCAGTACTTC.

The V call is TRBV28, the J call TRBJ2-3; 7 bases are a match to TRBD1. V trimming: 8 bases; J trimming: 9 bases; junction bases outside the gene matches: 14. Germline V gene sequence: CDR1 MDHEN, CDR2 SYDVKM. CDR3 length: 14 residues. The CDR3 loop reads CASGDRDSHRTQYF. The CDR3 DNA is TGTGCCAGCGGGGACCGGGACAGCCACCGGACGCAGTATTTT.

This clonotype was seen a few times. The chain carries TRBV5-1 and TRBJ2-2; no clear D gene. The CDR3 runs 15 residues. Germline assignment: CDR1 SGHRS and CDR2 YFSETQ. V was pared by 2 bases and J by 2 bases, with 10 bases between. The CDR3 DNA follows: TGCGCCAGCAGCTTTGGCGGTTCCAACACCGGGGAGCTGTTTTTT. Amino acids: CASSFGGSNTGELFF.

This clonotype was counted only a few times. CDR3 bases: TGTGCCAGCAGTCTTTATCGCTCCGGGGAGCAGTACTTC. This sequence encodes CASSLYRSGEQYF. The chain uses TRBV12-3 or TRBV12-4 and TRBJ2-7; D remains unclear. Deletions cut 5 bases from V and 7 bases from J, with 15 bases between. The CDR3 length is 13 residues.

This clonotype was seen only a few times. The CDR3 DNA reads TGTGCCAGCAGTCCTAGGGGATTTGGAAACACCATATATTTT. This gives the protein CASSPRGFGNTIYF. The V and J genes are TRBV28 and TRBJ1-3; TRBD1 might be the D (5 bases). V was cut by 5 bases and J by 3 bases, with 11 bases left in between. CDR1 and CDR2 (germline): MDHEN, SYDVKM. CDR3 length: 14 residues.

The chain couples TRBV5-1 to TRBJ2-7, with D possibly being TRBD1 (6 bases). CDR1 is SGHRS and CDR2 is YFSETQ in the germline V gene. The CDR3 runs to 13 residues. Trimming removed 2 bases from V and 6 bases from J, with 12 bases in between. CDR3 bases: TGCGCCAGCAGCTTCAACAGGGACGGCGAGCAGTACGTC. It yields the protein CASSFNRDGEQYV.

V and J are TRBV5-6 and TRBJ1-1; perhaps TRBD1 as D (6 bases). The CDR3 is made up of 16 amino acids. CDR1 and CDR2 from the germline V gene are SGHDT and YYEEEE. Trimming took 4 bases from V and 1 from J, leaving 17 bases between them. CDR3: CASSREPGGGNTEAFF. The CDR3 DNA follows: TGTGCCAGCAGCCGAGAGCCGGGGGGCGGGAACACTGAAGCTTTCTTT.

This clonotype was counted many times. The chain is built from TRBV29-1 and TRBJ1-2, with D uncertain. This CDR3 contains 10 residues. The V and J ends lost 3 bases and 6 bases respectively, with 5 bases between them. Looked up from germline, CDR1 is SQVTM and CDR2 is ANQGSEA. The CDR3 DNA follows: TGCAGCGTTGAGGGGAATGGCTACACCTTC. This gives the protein CSVEGNGYTF.

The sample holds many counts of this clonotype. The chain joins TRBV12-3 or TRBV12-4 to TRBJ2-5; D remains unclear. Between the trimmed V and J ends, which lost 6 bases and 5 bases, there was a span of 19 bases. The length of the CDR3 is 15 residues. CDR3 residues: CASSPSSPVLETQYF. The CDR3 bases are TGTGCCAGCAGCCCCTCGTCTCCGGTTTTGGAGACCCAGTACTTC.

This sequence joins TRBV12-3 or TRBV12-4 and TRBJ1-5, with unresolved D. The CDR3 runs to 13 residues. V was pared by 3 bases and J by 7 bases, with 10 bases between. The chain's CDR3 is CASSFGVGQPQHF. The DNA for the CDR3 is TGTGCCAGCAGTTTCGGGGTCGGGCAGCCCCAGCATTTT.

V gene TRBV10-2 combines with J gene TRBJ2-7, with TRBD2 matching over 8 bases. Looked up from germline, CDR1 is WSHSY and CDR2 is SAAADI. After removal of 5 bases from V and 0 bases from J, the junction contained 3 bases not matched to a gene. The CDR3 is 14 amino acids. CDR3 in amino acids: CASSQTSGSYEQYF. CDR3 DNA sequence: TGCGCCAGCAGTCAAACTAGCGGCTCCTACGAGCAGTACTTC.

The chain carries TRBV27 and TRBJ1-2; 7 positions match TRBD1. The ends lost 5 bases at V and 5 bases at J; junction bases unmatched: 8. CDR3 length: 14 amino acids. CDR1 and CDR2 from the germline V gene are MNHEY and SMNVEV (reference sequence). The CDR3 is CASSLRQGGYGYTF. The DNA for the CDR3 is TGTGCCAGCAGTCTCAGACAGGGAGGATATGGCTACACCTTC.

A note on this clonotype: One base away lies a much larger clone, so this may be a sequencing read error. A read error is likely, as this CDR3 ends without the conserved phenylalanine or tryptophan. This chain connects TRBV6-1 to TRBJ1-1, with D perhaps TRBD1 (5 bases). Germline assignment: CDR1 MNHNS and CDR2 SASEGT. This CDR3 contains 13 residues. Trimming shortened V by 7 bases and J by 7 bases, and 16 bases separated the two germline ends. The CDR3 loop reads CASTLGAGYEAFY. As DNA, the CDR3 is TGTGCCAGCACCCTAGGGGCCGGGTATGAAGCTTTCTAT.

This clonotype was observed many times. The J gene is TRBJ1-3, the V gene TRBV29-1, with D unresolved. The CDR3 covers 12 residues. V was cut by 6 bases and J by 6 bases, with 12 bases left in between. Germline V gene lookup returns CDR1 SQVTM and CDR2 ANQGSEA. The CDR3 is CSVRPAENTIYF. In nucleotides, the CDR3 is TGCAGCGTACGCCCCGCGGAAAACACCATATATTTT.